This TCR beta chain was sequenced during a study of T cells after yellow fever vaccination. Germline CDR1 is LNHDA and CDR2 is SQIVND (reference sequence). The trim removed 4 bases at V and 5 bases at J, leaving 7 bases unmatched. This CDR3 has 14 residues. TCRdb reanalysed the 5' RACE reads using MiXCR and keeps one entry per CDR3 protein. The sample holds over 65,000 distinct CDR3 sequences, roughly 13% seen once. The receptor's source is a man between 18 and 29 years old who received the YFV17D yellow fever vaccine. The rearrangement joins TRBV19 to TRBJ2-5; TRBD1 agrees at 7 bases. Sequencing used CD8+ T cells not binding an NS4B(214-222) dextramer, sorted from PBMCs, obtained roughly 20 days after the first yellow fever vaccination. CDR3 nucleotide sequence: TGTGCCAGTAGTAAGGACAGGTTAGCGGAGACCCAGTACTTC. Translating it yields CASSKDRLAETQYF.